The T cell receptor beta chain described here comes from a study of metastatic and nonmetastatic thyroid tumors. V was pared by 1 base and J by 4 bases, with 13 bases of the junction left unmatched. Germline V gene lookup returns CDR1 MGHRA and CDR2 YSYEKL. This CDR3 is 19 amino acids long. No patient had received any treatment before thyroid surgery. TCRdb re-clonotyped the PCR reads through MiXCR. This sample has roughly 30,000 clones; roughly a fifth occur once, and the top ten carry 8%. The rearrangement joins TRBV4-1 to TRBJ2-3; 11 bases agree with TRBD1. Sequences were obtained from blood. This TCR was recovered from a female donor with papillary thyroid cancer or a benign thyroid nodule (not recorded which). Some clones in this sample may be carry-over from other donors' samples. The CDR3 protein is CASSQGYRTGGLCADTQYF. The DNA for the CDR3 is TGCGCCAGCAGCCAAGGGTATCGGACAGGGGGCCTATGCGCAGATACGCAGTATTTT.